The present T cell receptor (beta chain) was sequenced within a study of cytomegalovirus exposure and HLA in healthy donors. The primer mix had 60 Vbeta and 13 Jbeta primers. Assay used: immunoSEQ multiplex PCR; TCRdb lists only in-frame clones, some missing. The sample carries 180,000 or so clones, around 81% recorded once. V dropped 0 bases and J dropped 6 bases, with 6 bases sitting between them. Germline CDR1 and CDR2: MNHEY and SVGAGI. The length of the CDR3 is 13 residues. The study's findings and limits: In vitro checks showed that a few CMV-associated chains really do target CMV antigens.

On this clone itself: Its cognate antigen is unknown.

Sample: PBMCs. The source of this sequence is a woman younger than 45 in good health and CMV-seropositive. The chain uses TRBV6-5 and TRBJ1-5; no clear D gene. The CDR3 DNA reads TGTGCCAGCAGTTACTCTCTCTCTCAGCCCCAGCATTTT. Translated: CASSYSLSQPQHF.